This T cell receptor (beta chain) is from a study of cytotoxic CD8 clonotypes in ibrutinib-treated CLL. Study overall: Partial responses totalled roughly 24 and complete responses 2; after median around 74 months, approximately 15 remained remitted and about 12 progressed. Study-level points and caveats: Samples were collected at differing times from sustained-remission and progressing patients. Clonality went higher at ibrutinib response and then dropped back toward baseline at progression.

The V gene end was trimmed by 2 bases and the J gene end by 3 bases; junction bases not matched to a gene: 16. The CDR3 loop spans 18 amino acids. Per the germline V gene, CDR1 is MNHEY and CDR2 is SMNVEV (reference sequence). Depth targeted 1 in 200,000 to 1 in 1 million T cells, averaging approximately 9.3x coverage per clonotype. Repertoires were generated with immunoSEQ multiplex PCR, while TCRdb's copy carries only in-frame clones and drops some. The profile shows fewer than 400,000 clones, over 55% of them singletons. This clone was seen just once. Its cognate antigen is unknown. The chain carries TRBV27 and TRBJ2-7; TRBD1 matches 7 bases. This specimen was PBMCs, taken after 36 months of ibrutinib treatment. The sequence was collected from a human donor with chronic lymphocytic leukemia. The CDR3 DNA reads as TGTGCCAGCAGTTTACCGTGTGTGAGGGACAGCAACGGCTACGAGCAGTACTTC. It is translated as CASSLPCVRDSNGYEQYF.